Detailed here is one TCR beta chain. This entry belongs to a study of shared T cell receptors in the human thymus. CDR3 length: 18 amino acids. CDR1 and CDR2 (germline): MGHRA, YSYEKL. Trimming took off 5 bases at V and 0 bases at J, with 23 bases between the two ends. Clones were read by immunoSEQ multiplex PCR, and TCRdb kept only the in-frame ones, dropping some. Of about 660,000 clones listed, 88% are singletons. These data also featured in a second study, about human thymus T cells. That study reports: Samples came from healthy Finnish infants during open corrective cardiac surgery. Thymic samples were excised during corrective heart operations. Apparent bias marked the V and J gene usage of thymic and blood repertoires. Related research examined unrelated individuals and reported that their thymic repertoires overlapped highly.

The gene calls are TRBV4-1 and TRBJ2-7; possible D gene TRBD1, 5 bases. Sequences were obtained from thymocytes. The TCR comes from a boy in the first two years of life with a congenital heart defect. CDR3 protein: CASSRRRNPERGSYEQYF. DNA for the CDR3: TGCGCCAGCAGCAGAAGAAGGAACCCCGAAAGGGGCTCCTACGAGCAGTACTTC.